This TCR beta chain was sequenced in a study of T-cell memory formation after mild COVID-19. At the level of the study: TCR clustering was largely donor specific.

As regards this clonotype: The antigen is not known.

The TCR alpha and TCR beta cDNA libraries, bearing sample barcodes and UMIs, were generated by 5'RACE using constant-segment primers. TCRdb reanalysed the 5' RACE reads using MiXCR and keeps one entry per CDR3 protein. The sample has approximately 46,000 distinct CDR3 sequences, about 6.8% seen once. Findings of the study overall: Mainly in CM and EM were contracting CD4+ clones; CD8+ were in EMRA.

Between the trimmed V and J ends, which lost 3 bases and 4 bases, there was a span of 15 bases. Germline loops: CDR1 LNHNV, CDR2 YYDKDF (reference sequence). The CDR3 has 15 amino acids. This TCR was recovered from an adult who had mild COVID-19 (a few samples of this study predate the infection). Cell type and time point are not known. Sequenced sample: PBMCs or a T cell subset sorted from them (not recorded which). The V and J genes are TRBV15 and TRBJ1-1; perhaps TRBD1 as D (5 bases). CDR3 amino acids: CATSRARIGVTEAFF. CDR3 nucleotide sequence: TGTGCCACCAGCAGGGCGAGAATAGGGGTCACTGAAGCTTTCTTT.